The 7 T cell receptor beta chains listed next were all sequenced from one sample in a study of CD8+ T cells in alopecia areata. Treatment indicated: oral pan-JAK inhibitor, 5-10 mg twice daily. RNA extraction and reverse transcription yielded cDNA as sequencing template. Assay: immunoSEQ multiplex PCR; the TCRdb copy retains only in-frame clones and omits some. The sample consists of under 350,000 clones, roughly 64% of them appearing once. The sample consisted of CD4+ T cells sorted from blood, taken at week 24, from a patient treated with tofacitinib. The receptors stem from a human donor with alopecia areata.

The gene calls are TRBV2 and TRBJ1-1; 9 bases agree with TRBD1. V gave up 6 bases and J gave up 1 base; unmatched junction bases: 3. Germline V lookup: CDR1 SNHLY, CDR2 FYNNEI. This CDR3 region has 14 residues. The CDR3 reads CASRGTGQNTEAFF. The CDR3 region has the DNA TGTGCCAGCAGGGGGACAGGGCAGAACACTGAAGCTTTCTTT.

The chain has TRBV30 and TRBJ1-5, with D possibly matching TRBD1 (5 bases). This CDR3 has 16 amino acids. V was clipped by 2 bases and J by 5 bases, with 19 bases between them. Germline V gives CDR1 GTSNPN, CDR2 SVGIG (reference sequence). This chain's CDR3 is CAWSLMGRGPYQPQHF. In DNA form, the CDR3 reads TGTGCCTGGAGTCTCATGGGTAGGGGCCCGTATCAGCCCCAGCATTTT.

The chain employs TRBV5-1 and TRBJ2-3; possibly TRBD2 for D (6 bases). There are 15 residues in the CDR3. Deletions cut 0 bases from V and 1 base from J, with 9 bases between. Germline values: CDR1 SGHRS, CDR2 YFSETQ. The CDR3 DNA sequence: TGCGCCAGCAGCTTGGTTTCTAGCGGCACAGATACGCAGTATTTT. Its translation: CASSLVSSGTDTQYF.

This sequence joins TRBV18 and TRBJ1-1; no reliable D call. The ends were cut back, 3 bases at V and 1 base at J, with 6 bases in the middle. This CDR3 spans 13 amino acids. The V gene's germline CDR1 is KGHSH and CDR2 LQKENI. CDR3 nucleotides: TGTGCCAGCTCACCGGACCAGAACACTGAAGCTTTCTTT. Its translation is CASSPDQNTEAFF.

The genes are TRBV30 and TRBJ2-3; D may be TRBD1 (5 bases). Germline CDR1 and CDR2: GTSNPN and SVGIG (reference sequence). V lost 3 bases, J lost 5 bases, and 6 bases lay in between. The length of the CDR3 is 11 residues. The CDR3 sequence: CAWSREDTQYF. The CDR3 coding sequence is TGTGCCTGGAGCAGGGAAGATACGCAGTATTTT.

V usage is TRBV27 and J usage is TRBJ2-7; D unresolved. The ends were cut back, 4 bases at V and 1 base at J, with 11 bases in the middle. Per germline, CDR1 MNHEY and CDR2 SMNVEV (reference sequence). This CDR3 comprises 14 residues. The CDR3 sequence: CASSSQRRSYEQYF. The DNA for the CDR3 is TGTGCCAGCAGTTCACAGAGGCGATCCTACGAGCAGTACTTC.

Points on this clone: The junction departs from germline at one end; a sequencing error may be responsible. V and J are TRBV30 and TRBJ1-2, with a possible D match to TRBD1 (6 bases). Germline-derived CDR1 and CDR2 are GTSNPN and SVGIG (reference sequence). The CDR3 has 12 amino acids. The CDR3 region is CAWNADSSSRIF. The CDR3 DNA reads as TGTGCCTGGAACGCGGACAGCTCTTCTAGGATCTTC.